One T cell receptor (beta chain) is described in this entry. The target antigen is unknown. The data stem from a study of cytomegalovirus exposure and HLA in healthy donors. General study results and limits: Sequencing likely caused a cluster of highly shared sequence variants. Presence/absence comparisons presumed near-even sequencing depth among donors. Most sequenced TCRs were rare (though some public TCRs occurred in many donors).

The germline V gene encodes CDR1 SQVTM and CDR2 ANQGSEA. Trimming removed 6 bases from V and 5 bases from J, with 17 bases in between. CDR3 length equals 13 residues. The primer mix had 60 Vbeta and 13 Jbeta primers. Generated by immunoSEQ multiplex PCR, the TCRdb table keeps only in-frame clones and is missing some. The data show tens of thousands of clones, roughly 60% seen once. The V call is TRBV29-1, the J call TRBJ2-7; the D gene is possibly TRBD1 (6 bases). This TCR came from a woman in her fifties or sixties in good health and CMV-seropositive. Sequences were obtained from PBMCs. The CDR3 here is CSVDKTGGHEQYF. The CDR3, as DNA: TGCAGCGTGGATAAGACAGGCGGCCACGAGCAGTACTTC.